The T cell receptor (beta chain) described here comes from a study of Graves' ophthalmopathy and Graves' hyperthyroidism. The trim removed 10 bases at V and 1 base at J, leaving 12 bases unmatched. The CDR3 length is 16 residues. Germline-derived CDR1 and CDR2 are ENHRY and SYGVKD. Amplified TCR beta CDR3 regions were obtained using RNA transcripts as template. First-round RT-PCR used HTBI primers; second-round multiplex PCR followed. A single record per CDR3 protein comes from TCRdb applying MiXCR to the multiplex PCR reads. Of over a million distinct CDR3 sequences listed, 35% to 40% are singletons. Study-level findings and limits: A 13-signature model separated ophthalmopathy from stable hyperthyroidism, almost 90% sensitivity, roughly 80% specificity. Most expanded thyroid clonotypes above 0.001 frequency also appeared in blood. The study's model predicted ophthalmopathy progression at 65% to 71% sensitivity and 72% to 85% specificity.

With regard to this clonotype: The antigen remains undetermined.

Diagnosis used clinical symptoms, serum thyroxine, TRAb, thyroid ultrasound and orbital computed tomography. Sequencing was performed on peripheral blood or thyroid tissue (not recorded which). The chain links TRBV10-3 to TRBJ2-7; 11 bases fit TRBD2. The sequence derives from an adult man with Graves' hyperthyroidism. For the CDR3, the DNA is TGTGCCAGCAGCCCCAAGGGACTAGCGGAATCCTACGAGCAGTACTTC. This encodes CASSPKGLAESYEQYF.